This T cell receptor (beta chain) comes out of a study of neurological immune-mediated disorders. TCRdb fed the 5' RACE reads into MiXCR, producing one record per CDR3 protein. The profile shows approximately 85,000 distinct CDR3 sequences, approximately 4.3% of them singletons. CDR3 length: 13 residues. Looked up from germline, CDR1 is SQVTM and CDR2 is ANQGSEA. The germline V and J ends were trimmed by 4 bases and 7 bases, with 13 bases remaining between them. Sample time point: longitudinal time-point 3. This clonotype came up many times. This sequence was found in a woman aged 55-75 years with multiple sclerosis. Sequencing was performed on PBMCs. V and J are TRBV29-1 and TRBJ1-4; D possibly corresponds to TRBD1 (6 bases). The CDR3 protein is CSVGTDLGEKLFF. CDR3 in DNA: TGCAGCGTTGGGACAGACCTCGGTGAAAAACTGTTTTTT. The variable domain in full, completed from reference TRBV29-1 and TRBJ1-4, reads SAVISQKPSRDICQRGTSLTIQCQVDSQVTMMFWYRQQPGQSLTLIATANQGSEATYESGFVIDKFPISRPNLTFSTLTVSNMSPEDSSIYLCSVGTDLGEKLFFGSGTQLSVL.